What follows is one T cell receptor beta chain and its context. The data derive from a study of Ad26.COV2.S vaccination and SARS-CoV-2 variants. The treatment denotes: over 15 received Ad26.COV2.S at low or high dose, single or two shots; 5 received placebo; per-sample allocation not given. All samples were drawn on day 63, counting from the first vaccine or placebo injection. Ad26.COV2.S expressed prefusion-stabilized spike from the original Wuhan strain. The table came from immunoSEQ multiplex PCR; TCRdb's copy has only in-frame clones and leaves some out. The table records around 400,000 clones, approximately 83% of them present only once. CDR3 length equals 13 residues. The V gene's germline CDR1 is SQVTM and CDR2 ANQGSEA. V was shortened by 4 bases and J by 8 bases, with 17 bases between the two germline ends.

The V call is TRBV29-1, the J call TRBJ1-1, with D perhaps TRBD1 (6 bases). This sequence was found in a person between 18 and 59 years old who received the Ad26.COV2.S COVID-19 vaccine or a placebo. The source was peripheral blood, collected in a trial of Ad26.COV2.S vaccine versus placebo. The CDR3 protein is CSVGNRDGREAFF. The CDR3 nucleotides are TGCAGCGTTGGGAACAGGGACGGTCGAGAAGCTTTCTTT.